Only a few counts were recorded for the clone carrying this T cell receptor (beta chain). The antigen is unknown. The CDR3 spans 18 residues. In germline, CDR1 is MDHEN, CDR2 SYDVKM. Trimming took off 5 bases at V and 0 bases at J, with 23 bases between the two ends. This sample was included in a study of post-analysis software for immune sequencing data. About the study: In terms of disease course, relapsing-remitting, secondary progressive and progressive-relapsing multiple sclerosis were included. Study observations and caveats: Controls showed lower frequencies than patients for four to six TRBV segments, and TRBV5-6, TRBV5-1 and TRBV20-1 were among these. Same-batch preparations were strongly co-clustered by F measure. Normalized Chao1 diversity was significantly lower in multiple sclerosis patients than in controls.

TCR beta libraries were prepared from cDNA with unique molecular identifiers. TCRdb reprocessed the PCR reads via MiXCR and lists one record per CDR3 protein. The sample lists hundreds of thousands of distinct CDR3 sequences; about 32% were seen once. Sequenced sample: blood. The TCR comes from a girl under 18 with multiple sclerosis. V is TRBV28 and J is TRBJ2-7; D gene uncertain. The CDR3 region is CASSAGWTNTPVSYEQYF. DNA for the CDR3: TGTGCCAGCAGTGCCGGCTGGACCAATACTCCCGTCTCCTACGAGCAGTACTTC.